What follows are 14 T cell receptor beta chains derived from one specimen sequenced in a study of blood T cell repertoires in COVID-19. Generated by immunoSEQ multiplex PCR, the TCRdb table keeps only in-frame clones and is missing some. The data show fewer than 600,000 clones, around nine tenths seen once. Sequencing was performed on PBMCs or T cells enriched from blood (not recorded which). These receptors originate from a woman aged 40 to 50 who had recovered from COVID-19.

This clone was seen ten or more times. CDR3 sequence reads: CASSPGTVSQPQHF. CDR3 nucleotides: TGTGCCAGCAGCCCCGGGACAGTATCCCAGCCCCAGCATTTT. The V and J genes are TRBV7-8 and TRBJ1-5; 7 bases line up with TRBD1. V lost 5 bases and J lost 7; bases outside the gene matches: 8. Germline V gene sequence: CDR1 SGHVS, CDR2 FQNEAQ. The CDR3 sequence is 14 residues long.

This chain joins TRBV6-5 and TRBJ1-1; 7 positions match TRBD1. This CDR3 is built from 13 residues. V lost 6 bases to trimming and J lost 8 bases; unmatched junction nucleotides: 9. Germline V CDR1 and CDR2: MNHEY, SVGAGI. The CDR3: CASSHGNRGEAFF. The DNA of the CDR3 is TGTGCCAGCAGCCATGGGAACAGGGGCGAAGCTTTCTTT.

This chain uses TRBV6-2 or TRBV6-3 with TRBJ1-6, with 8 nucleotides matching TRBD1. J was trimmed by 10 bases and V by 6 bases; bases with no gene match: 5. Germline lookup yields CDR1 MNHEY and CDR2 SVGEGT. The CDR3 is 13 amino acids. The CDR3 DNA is TGTGCCAGCAGCCCGGGACAGGACTCACCCCTCCACTTT. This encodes CASSPGQDSPLHF.

CDR3 loop: CASSPLGGGPYNEQFF. Here the CDR3 DNA reads TGTGCCAGCAGCCCCTTAGGGGGAGGGCCCTACAATGAGCAGTTCTTC. The J gene is TRBJ2-1, the V gene TRBV3-1 (or the pseudogene TRBV3-2); D is perhaps TRBD2 (7 bases). This CDR3 contains 16 residues. V was trimmed by 4 bases and J by 2 bases, leaving 15 bases between them. The germline V gene encodes CDR1 LGHDT and CDR2 YNNKEL (reference sequence).

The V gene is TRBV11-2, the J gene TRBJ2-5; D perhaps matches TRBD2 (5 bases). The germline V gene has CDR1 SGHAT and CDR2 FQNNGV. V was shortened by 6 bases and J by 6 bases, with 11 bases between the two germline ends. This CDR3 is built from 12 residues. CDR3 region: CASSQEVKTQYF. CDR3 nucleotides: TGTGCCAGCAGTCAGGAGGTGAAGACCCAGTACTTC.

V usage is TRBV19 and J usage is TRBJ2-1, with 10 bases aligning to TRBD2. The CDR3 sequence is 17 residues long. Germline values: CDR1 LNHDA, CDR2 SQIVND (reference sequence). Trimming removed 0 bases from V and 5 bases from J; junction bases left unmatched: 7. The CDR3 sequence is CASSIEAAGLADNEQFF. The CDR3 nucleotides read TGTGCCAGTAGTATAGAGGCGGCAGGACTAGCGGACAATGAGCAGTTCTTC.

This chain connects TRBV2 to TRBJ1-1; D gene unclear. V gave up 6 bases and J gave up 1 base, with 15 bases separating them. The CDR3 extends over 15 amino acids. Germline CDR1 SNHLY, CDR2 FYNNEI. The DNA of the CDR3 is TGTGCCAGCAGCGTCCGGGAGAGGTGGAACACTGAAGCTTTCTTT. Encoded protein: CASSVRERWNTEAFF.

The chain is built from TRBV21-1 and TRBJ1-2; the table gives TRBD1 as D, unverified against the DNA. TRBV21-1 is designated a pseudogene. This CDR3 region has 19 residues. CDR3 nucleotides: TGTGCCAGCAGCAATATGACTTTCAGGGCAGGGAATTTGAGCTATGGCTACACCTTC. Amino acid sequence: CASSNMTFRAGNLSYGYTF.

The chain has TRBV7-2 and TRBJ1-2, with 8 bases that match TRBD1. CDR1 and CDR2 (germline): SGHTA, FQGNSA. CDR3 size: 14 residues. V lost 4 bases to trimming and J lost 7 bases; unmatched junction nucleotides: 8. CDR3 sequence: CASSSGGAYSGYTF. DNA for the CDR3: TGTGCCAGCAGCTCAGGGGGCGCCTACTCTGGCTACACCTTC.

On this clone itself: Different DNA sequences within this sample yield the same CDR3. The CDR3 spells CASSIDRGNQPQHF. CDR3 DNA sequence: TGTGCCAGTAGTATAGATCGAGGGAATCAGCCCCAGCATTTT. J is TRBJ1-5 and V is TRBV19; no clear D. Germline-derived CDR1 and CDR2 are LNHDA and SQIVND (reference sequence). The germline V and J ends were trimmed by 0 bases and 4 bases, with 7 bases remaining between them. CDR3 size: 14 residues.

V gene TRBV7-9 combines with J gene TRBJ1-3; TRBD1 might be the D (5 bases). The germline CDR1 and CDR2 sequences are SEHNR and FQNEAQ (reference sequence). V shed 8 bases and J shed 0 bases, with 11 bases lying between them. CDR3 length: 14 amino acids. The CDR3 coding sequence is TGTGCCAGCGGGGCGACGGACTCTGGAAACACCATATATTTT. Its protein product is CASGATDSGNTIYF.

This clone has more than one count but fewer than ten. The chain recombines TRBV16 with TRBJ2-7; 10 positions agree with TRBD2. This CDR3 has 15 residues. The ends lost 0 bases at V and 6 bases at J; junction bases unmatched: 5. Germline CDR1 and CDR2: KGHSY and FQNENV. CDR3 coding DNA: TGTGCCAGCAGCCAATCTCACACTAGCGGGACCGAGCAGTACTTC. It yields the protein CASSQSHTSGTEQYF.

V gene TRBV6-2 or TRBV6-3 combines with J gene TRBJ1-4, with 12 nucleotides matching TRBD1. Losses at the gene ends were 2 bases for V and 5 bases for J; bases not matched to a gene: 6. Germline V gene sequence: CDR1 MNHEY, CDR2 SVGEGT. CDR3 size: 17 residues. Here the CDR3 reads CASSYPRDRGPNEKLFF. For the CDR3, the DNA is TGTGCCAGCAGTTACCCCCGGGACAGGGGGCCGAATGAAAAACTGTTTTTT.

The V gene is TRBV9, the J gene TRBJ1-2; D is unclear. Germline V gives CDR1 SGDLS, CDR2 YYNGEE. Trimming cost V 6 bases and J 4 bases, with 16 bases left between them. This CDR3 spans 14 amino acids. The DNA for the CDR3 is TGTGCCAGCACCGAAACAGTGGAGGCCTATGGCTACACCTTC. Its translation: CASTETVEAYGYTF.